This T cell receptor beta chain was recorded in a study of blood T cell repertoires in COVID-19. Turning to the study itself: Sample material is recorded as cDNA or gDNA derived from T cells, B-cell-depleted T cells, or PBMCs.

Per the germline V gene, CDR1 is SEHNR and CDR2 is FQNEAQ (reference sequence). Trimming pared 0 bases from V and 4 bases from J, leaving 14 bases between. This CDR3 has 16 residues. The table came from immunoSEQ multiplex PCR; TCRdb's copy has only in-frame clones and leaves some out. The sample shows approximately 320,000 clones, 90% of them seen only once. Cohorts were determined from participant-reported clinical history. Two negative PCRs, clearance, or symptom resolution were required of recovered Cohort 3 donors. This chain links TRBV7-9 with TRBJ2-3, with D possibly TRBD2 on 5 matching bases. Sequenced material: PBMCs or T cells enriched from blood (not recorded which). This clonotype was sampled from a man aged 60 to 69 who had recovered from COVID-19. In nucleotides, the CDR3 is TGTGCCAGCAGCTTAGCCGGTGGGAGTTTTGCAGATACGCAGTATTTT. Translation gives CASSLAGGSFADTQYF.